The entry below describes one TCR beta chain. The antigen is undetermined. A TCRbeta library incorporating unique molecular identifiers was prepared. MiXCR was run by TCRdb on the PCR reads, yielding one entry per CDR3 protein. The sample has hundreds of thousands of distinct CDR3 sequences, 15% to 20% seen once; the top ten hold about 5%. The sample belongs to a study of T-cell reconstitution after alpha-beta-depleted transplantation in children. V trimming: 4 bases; J trimming: 6 bases; junction bases outside the gene matches: 6. This CDR3 has 14 residues. Germline V CDR1 and CDR2: MNHNS, SASEGT. Study-level results: TCRbeta diversity was high at day 60 in some patients (a result of surviving recipient T cells and thymic progenitors).

The V and J genes are TRBV6-1 and TRBJ1-2, with 9 positions matching TRBD1. This specimen was PBMCs, mostly from graft donor cells, taken 360 days after TCRalphabeta/CD19-depleted stem cell transplant. The source of this sequence is a male patient younger than 18 who had a stem cell transplant for acute lymphoblastic leukemia, so the T cells may come from the graft donor. The DNA for the CDR3 is TGTGCCAGCAGTGCTTTTACAGGGGGCCATGGCTACACCTTC. Amino acid sequence: CASSAFTGGHGYTF.